Given below is one T cell receptor (beta chain) in context. The sample belongs to a study of neoadjuvant anti-PD-1 for oral cavity cancer. Study-level background: Around day 43, patients without progression received a fourth nivolumab dose before surgery.

This table comes from immunoSEQ multiplex PCR, and its TCRdb copy is limited to in-frame clones, with some not included. The sample has about 80,000 clones, less than 85% seen once; the top ten hold 2.5% to 3.5%. V dropped 10 bases and J dropped 1 base, with 16 bases sitting between them. This CDR3 has 15 amino acids. CDR1 and CDR2 (germline): MDHEN, SYDVKM. The sequence derives from a person aged 40 to 85 with oral cavity squamous cell carcinoma. The V and J genes are TRBV28 and TRBJ2-2; TRBD2 is a possible D gene (5 bases). The material sequenced was PBMCs, taken before nivolumab (anti-PD-1) treatment. CDR3 sequence (DNA): TGTGCCACCCCGAGGTTCGGGATGAACACCGGGGAGCTGTTTTTT. The encoded protein is CATPRFGMNTGELFF.